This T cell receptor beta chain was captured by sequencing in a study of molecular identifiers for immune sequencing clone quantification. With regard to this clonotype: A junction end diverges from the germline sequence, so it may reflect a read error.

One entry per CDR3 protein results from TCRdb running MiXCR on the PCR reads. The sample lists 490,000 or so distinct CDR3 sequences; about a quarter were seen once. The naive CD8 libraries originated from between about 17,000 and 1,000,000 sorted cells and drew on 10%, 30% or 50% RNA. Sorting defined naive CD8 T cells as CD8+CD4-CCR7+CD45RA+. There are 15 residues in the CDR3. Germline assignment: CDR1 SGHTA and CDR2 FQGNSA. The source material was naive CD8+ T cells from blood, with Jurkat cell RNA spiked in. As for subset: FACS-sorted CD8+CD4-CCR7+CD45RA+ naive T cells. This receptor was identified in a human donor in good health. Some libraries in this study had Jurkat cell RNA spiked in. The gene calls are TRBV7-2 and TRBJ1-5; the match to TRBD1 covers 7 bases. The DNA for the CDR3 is TGTGCCAGCAGCTCTGAGACAGGGACCAATCATCCCCAGCATTTT. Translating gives CASSSETGTNHPQHF. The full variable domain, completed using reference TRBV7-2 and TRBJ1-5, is GAGVSQSPSNKVTEKGKDVELRCDPISGHTALYWYRQSLGQGLEFLIYFQGNSAPDKSGLPSDRFSAERTGGSVSTLTIQRTQQEDSAVYLCASSSETGTNHPQHFGDGTRLSIL.